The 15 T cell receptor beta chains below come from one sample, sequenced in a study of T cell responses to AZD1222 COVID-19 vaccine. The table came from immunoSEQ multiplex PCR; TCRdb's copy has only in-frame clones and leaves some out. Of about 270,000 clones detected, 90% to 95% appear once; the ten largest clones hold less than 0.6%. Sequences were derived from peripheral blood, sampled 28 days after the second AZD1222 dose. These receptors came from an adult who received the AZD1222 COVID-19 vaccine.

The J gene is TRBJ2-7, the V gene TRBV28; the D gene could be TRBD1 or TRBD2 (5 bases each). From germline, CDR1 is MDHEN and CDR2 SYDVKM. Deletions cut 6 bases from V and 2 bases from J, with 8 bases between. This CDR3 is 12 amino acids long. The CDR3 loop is CASRSGPYEQYF. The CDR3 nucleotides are TGTGCCAGCAGGTCGGGGCCCTACGAGCAGTACTTC. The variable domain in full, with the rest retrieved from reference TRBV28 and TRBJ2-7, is DVKVTQSSRYLVKRTGEKVFLECVQDMDHENMFWYRQDPGLGLRLIYFSYDVKMKEKGDIPEGYSVSREKKERFSLILESASTNQTSMYLCASRSGPYEQYFGPGTRLTVT.

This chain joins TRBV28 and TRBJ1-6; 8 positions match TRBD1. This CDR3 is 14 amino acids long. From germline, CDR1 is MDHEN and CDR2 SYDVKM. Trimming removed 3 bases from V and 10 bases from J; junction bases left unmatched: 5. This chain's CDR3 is CASSFGQGVSPLHF. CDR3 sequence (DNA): TGTGCCAGCAGTTTCGGACAGGGAGTGTCACCCCTCCACTTT.

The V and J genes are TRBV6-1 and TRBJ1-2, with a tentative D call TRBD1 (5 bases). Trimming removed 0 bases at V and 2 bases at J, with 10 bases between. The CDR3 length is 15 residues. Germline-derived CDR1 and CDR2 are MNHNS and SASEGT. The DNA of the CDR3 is TGTGCCAGCAGTGAAGCAGGCAGGGCCAACTATGGCTACACCTTC. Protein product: CASSEAGRANYGYTF.

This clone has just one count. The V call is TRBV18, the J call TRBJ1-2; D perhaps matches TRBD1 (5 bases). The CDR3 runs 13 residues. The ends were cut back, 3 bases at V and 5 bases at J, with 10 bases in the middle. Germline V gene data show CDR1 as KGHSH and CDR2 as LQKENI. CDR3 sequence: CASSPMTEYGYTF. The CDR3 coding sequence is TGTGCCAGCTCACCCATGACAGAGTATGGCTACACCTTC.

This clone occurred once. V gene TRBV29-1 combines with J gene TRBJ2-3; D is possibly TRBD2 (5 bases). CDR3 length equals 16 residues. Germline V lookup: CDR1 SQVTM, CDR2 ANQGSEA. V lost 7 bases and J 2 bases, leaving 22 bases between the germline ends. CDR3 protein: CSALGWRVSDTDTQYF. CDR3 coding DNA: TGCAGCGCTTTGGGGTGGCGGGTGTCGGACACAGATACGCAGTATTTT.

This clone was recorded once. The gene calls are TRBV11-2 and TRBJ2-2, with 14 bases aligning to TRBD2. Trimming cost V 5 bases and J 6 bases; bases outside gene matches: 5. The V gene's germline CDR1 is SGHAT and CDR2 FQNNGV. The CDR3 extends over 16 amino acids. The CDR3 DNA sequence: TGTGCCAGCAGCCTCCAGGGACTAGCGGGAGCCGGGGAGCTGTTTTTT. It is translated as CASSLQGLAGAGELFF. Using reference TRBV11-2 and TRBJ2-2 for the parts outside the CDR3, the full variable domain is EAGVAQSPRYKIIEKRQSVAFWCNPISGHATLYWYQQILGQGPKLLIQFQNNGVVDDSQLPKDRFSAERLKGVDSTLKIQPAKLEDSAVYLCASSLQGLAGAGELFFGEGSRLTVL.

CDR3 DNA: TGTGCCAGCAGTTCTGGGCCCATGGTAGGCTACACCTTC. Encoded protein: CASSSGPMVGYTF. The V call is TRBV6-5, the J call TRBJ1-2; D gene uncertain. In germline, CDR1 is MNHEY, CDR2 SVGAGI. This CDR3 spans 13 amino acids. Between the trimmed V and J ends, which lost 4 bases and 8 bases, there was a span of 14 bases.

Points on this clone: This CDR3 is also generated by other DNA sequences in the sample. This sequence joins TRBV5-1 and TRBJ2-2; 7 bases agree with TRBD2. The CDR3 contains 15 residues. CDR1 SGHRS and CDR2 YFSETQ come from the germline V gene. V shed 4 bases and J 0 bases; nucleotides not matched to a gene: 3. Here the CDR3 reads CASSPSGANTGELFF. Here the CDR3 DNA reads TGCGCCAGCAGCCCTAGCGGAGCGAACACCGGGGAGCTGTTTTTT.

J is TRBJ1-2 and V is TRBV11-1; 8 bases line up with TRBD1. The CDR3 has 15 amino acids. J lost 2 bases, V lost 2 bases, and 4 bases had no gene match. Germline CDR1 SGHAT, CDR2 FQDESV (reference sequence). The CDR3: CASSLTDRENYGYTF. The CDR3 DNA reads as TGTGCCAGCAGCTTAACGGACAGGGAGAACTATGGCTACACCTTC.

CDR3 residues: CARSLVVRVSYEQYF. The CDR3 region has the DNA TGTGCCAGAAGCTTGGTGGTCAGGGTCTCCTACGAGCAGTACTTC. V and J are TRBV5-3 and TRBJ2-7, with D maybe TRBD1 (5 bases). TRBV5-3 is an ORF, and what it does is uncertain. V lost 0 bases to trimming and J lost 0 bases, with 10 bases between them. There are 15 residues in the CDR3.

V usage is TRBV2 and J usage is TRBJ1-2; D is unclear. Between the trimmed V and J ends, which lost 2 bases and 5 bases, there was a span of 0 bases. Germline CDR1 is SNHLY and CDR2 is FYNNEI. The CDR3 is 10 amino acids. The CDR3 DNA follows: TGTGCCAGCAGTGAATATGGCTACACCTTC. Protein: CASSEYGYTF. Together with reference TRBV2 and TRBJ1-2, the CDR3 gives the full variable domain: EPEVTQTPSHQVTQMGQEVILRCVPISNHLYFYWYRQILGQKVEFLVSFYNNEISEKSEIFDDQFSVERPDGSNFTLKIRSTKLEDSAMYFCASSEYGYTFGSGTRLTVV.

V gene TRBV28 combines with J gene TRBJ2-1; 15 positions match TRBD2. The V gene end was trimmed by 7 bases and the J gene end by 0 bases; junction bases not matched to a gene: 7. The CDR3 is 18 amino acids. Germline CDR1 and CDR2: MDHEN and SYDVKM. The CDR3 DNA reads TGTGCCAGCACCGGACTAGCGGGAGGGCTACGCTCCTACAATGAGCAGTTCTTC. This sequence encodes CASTGLAGGLRSYNEQFF.

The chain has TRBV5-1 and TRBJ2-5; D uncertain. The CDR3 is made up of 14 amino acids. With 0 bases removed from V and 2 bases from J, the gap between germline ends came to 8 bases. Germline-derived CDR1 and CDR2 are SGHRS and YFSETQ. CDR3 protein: CASSLVPEQETQYF. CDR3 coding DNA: TGCGCCAGCAGCTTGGTCCCAGAACAAGAGACCCAGTACTTC.

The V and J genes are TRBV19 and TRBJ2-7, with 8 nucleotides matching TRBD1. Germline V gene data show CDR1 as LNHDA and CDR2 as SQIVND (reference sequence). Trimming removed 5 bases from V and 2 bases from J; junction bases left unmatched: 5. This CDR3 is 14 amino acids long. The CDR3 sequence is CASSEGTGPYEQYF. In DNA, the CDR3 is TGTGCCAGTAGTGAAGGGACAGGTCCCTACGAGCAGTACTTC.

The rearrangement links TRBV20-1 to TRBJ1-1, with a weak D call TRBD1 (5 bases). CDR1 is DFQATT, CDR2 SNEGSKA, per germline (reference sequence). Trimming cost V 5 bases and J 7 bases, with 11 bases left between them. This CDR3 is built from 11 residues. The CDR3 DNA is TGCAGTGCTGAACAGGTGGATGAAGCTTTCTTT. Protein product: CSAEQVDEAFF.